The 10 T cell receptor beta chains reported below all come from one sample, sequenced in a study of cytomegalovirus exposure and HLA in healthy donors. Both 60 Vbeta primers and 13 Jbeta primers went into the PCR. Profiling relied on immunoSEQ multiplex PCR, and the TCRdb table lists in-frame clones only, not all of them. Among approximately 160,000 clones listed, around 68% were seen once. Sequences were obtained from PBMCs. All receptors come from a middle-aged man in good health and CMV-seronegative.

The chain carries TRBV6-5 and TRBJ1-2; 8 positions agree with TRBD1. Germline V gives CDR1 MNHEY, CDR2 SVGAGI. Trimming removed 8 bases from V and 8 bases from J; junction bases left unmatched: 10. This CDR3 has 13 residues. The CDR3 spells CASRGQGAKGYTF. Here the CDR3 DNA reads TGTGCCAGCCGAGGACAGGGCGCGAAAGGCTACACCTTC.

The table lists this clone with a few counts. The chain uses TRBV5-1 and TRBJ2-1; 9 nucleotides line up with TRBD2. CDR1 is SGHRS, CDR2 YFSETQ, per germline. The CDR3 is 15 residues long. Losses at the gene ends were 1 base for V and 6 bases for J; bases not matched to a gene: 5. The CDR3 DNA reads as TGCGCCAGCAGCTTGCCGACTAGCGGAAGCAATGAGCAGTTCTTC. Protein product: CASSLPTSGSNEQFF.

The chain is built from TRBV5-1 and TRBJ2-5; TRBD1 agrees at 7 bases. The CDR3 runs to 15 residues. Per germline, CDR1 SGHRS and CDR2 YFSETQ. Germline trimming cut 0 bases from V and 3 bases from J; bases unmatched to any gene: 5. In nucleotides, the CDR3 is TGCGCCAGCAGCTTGGTCCCAGGGACAGAAGAGACCCAGTACTTC. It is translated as CASSLVPGTEETQYF.

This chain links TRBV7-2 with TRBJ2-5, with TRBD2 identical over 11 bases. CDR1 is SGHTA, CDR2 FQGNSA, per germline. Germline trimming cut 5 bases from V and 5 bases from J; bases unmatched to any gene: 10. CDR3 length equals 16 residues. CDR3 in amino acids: CASSQGLAGGEETQYF. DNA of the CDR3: TGTGCCAGCAGCCAGGGGCTAGCGGGGGGAGAGGAGACCCAGTACTTC. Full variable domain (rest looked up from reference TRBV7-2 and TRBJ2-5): GAGVSQSPSNKVTEKGKDVELRCDPISGHTALYWYRQSLGQGLEFLIYFQGNSAPDKSGLPSDRFSAERTGGSVSTLTIQRTQQEDSAVYLCASSQGLAGGEETQYFGPGTRLLVL.

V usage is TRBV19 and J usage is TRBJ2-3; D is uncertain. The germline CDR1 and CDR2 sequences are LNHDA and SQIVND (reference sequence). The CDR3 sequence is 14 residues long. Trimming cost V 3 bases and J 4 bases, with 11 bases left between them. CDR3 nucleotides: TGTGCCAGTAGTATTAAACGCCCAGCAGATACGCAGTATTTT. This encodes CASSIKRPADTQYF.

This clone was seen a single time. DNA of the CDR3: TGTGCCAGCAGATCACCGGGACAAACGCCCTCGGTGAAACTGTTTTTT. Translating it yields CASRSPGQTPSVKLFF. The chain joins TRBV28 to TRBJ1-4, with D perhaps TRBD1 (6 bases). V lost 6 bases to trimming and J lost 11 bases, with 25 bases between them. The CDR3 has 16 residues. Per germline, CDR1 MDHEN and CDR2 SYDVKM. The entire variable domain, with the rest obtained from reference TRBV28 and TRBJ1-4, is as follows: DVKVTQSSRYLVKRTGEKVFLECVQDMDHENMFWYRQDPGLGLRLIYFSYDVKMKEKGDIPEGYSVSREKKERFSLILESASTNQTSMYLCASRSPGQTPSVKLFFGSGTQLSVL.

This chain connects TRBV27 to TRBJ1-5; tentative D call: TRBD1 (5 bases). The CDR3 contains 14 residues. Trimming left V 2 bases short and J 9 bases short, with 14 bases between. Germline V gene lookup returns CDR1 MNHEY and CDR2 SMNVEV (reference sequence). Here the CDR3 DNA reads TGTGCCAGCAGTTTACGGGGAGGGGTGTCGCCCCAGCATTTT. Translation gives CASSLRGGVSPQHF.

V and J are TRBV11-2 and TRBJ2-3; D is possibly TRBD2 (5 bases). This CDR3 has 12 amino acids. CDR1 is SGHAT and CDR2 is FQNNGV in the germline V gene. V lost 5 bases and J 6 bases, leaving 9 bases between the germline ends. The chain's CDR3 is CASSPVADTQYF. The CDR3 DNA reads TGTGCCAGCAGCCCTGTAGCGGATACGCAGTATTTT.

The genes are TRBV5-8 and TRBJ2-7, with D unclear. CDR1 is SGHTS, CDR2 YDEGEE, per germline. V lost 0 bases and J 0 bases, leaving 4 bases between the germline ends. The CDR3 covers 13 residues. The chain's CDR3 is CASSLERSYEQYF. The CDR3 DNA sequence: TGTGCCAGCAGCTTGGAGCGCTCCTACGAGCAGTACTTC.

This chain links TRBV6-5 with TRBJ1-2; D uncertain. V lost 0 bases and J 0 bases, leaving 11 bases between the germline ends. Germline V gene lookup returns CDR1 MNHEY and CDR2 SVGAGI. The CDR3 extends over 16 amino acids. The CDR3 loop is CASSYSGQEANYGYTF. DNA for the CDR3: TGTGCCAGCAGTTACTCGGGCCAGGAGGCTAACTATGGCTACACCTTC.